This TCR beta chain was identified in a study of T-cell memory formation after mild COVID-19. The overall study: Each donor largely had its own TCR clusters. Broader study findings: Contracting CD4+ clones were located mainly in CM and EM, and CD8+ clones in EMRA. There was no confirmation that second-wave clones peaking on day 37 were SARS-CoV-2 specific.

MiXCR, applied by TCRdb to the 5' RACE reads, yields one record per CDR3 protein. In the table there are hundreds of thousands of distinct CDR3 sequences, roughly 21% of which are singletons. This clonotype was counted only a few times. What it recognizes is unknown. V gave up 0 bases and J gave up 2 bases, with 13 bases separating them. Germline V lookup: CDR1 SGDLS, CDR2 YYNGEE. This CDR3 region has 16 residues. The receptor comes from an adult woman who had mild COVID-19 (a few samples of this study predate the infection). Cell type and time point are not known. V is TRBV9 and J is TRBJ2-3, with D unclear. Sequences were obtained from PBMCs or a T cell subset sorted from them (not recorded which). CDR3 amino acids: CASSVGNSGDTDTQYF. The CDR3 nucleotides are TGTGCCAGCAGCGTAGGAAACTCCGGCGACACAGATACGCAGTATTTT.